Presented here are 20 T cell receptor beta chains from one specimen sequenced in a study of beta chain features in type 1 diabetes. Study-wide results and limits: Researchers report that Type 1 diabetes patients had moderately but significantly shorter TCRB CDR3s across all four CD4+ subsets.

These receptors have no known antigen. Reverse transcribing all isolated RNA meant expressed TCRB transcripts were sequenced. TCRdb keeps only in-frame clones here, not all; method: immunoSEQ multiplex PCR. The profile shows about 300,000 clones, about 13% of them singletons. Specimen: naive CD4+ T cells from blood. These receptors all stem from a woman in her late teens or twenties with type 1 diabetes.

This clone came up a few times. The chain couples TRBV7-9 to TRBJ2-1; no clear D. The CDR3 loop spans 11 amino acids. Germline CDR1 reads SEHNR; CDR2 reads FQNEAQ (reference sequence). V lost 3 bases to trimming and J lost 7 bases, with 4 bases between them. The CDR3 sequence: CASSLTNEQFF. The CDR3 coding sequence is TGTGCCAGCAGCTTGACAAATGAGCAGTTCTTC.

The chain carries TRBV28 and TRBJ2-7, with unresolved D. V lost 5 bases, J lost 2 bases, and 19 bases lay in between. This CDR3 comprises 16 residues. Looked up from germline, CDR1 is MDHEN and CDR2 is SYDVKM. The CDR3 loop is CASSAPSPMQAYEQYF. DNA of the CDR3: TGTGCCAGCAGTGCCCCTTCCCCGATGCAGGCCTACGAGCAGTACTTC.

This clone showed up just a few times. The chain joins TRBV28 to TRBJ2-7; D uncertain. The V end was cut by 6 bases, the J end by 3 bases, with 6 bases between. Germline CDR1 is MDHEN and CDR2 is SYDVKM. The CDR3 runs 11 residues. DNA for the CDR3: TGTGCCAGCAGCCAAAACTACGAGCAGTACTTC. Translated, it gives CASSQNYEQYF.

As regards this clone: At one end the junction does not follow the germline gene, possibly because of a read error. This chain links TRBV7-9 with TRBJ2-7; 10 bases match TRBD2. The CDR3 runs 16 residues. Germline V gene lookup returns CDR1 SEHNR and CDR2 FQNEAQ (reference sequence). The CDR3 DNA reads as TGTGCCAGCACCTTAATTTCCCTAGCGGGAGTAACCGAGCAGTACTTC. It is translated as CASTLISLAGVTEQYF.

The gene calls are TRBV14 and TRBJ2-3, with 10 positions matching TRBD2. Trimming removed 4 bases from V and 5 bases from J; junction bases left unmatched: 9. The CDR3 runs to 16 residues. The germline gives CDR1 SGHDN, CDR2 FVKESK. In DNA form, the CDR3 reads TGTGCCAGCAGCCCCGGACTAGCGGCCTATGGAGATACGCAGTATTTT. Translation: CASSPGLAAYGDTQYF. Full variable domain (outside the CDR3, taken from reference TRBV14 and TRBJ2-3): EAGVTQFPSHSVIEKGQTVTLRCDPISGHDNLYWYRRVMGKEIKFLLHFVKESKQDESGMPNNRFLAERTGGTYSTLKVQPAELEDSGVYFCASSPGLAAYGDTQYFGPGTRLTVL.

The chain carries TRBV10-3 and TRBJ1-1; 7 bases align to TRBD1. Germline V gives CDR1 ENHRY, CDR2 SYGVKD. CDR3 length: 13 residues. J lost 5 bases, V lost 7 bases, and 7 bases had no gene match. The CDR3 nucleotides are TGTGCCATCACTCGGACAGGAGGGACTGAAGCTTTCTTT. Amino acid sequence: CAITRTGGTEAFF.

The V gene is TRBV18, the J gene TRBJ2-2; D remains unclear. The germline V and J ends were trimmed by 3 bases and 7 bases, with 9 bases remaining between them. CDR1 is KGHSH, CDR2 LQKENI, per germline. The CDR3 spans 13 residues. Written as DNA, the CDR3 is TGTGCCAGCTCACCGGCGCGGCACGGGGAGCTGTTTTTT. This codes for CASSPARHGELFF. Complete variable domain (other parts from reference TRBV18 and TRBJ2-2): NAGVMQNPRHLVRRRGQEARLRCSPMKGHSHVYWYRQLPEEGLKFMVYLQKENIIDESGMPKERFSAEFPKEGPSILRIQQVVRGDSAAYFCASSPARHGELFFGEGSRLTVL.

CDR3 protein: CASSPDRQLGYTF. CDR3 DNA sequence: TGTGCCAGCAGTCCCGACCGACAGTTGGGCTACACCTTC. The chain has TRBV6-6 and TRBJ1-2, with D maybe TRBD1 (5 bases). Germline V gene data show CDR1 as MNHNY and CDR2 as SVGAGI (reference sequence). The V end lost 5 bases, the J end lost 8 bases, and 15 bases lay between the germline ends. This CDR3 is 13 amino acids long.

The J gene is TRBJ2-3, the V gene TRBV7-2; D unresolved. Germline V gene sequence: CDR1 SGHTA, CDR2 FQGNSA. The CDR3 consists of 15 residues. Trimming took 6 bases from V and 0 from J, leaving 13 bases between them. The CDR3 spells CASSLERTSTDTQYF. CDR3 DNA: TGTGCCAGCAGTCTGGAGCGAACTAGCACAGATACGCAGTATTTT.

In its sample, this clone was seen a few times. This chain's CDR3 is CASSPGSDTQYF. The DNA of the CDR3 is TGTGCCAGCAGCCCGGGTTCAGATACGCAGTATTTT. The V call is TRBV6-6, the J call TRBJ2-3; no definite D call. The CDR3 extends over 12 amino acids. V was shortened by 6 bases and J by 4 bases, with 8 bases between the two germline ends. Germline CDR1 reads MNHNY; CDR2 reads SVGAGI (reference sequence).

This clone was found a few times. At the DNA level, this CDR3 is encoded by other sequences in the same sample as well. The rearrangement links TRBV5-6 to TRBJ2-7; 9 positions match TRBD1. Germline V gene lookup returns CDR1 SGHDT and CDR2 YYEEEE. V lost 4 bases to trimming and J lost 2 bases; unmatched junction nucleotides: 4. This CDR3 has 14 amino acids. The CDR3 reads CASSLGQGPYEQYF. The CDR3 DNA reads TGTGCCAGCAGCCTCGGACAGGGGCCCTACGAGCAGTACTTC.

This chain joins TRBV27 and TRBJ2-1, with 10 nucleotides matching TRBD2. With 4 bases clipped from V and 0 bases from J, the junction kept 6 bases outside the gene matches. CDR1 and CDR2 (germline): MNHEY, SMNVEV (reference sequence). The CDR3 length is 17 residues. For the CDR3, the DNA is TGTGCCAGCAGTTCCGCTAGCGGGAGTTCCTCCTACAATGAGCAGTTCTTC. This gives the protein CASSSASGSSSYNEQFF.

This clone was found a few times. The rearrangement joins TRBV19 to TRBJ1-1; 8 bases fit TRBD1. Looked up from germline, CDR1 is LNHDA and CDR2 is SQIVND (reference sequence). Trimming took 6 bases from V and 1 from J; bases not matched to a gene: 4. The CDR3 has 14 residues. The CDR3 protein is CASRGTGENTEAFF. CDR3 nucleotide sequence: TGTGCCAGTAGAGGGACAGGAGAGAACACTGAAGCTTTCTTT.

The CDR3 DNA reads TGCGCCAGCAGCCAAGACTCTAGCGTTAGCTCCTACAATGAGCAGTTCTTC. It codes for CASSQDSSVSSYNEQFF. The V gene is TRBV4-1, the J gene TRBJ2-1; possible D gene TRBD2, 6 bases. The CDR3 runs to 17 residues. V was cut by 0 bases and J by 0 bases, with 12 bases left in between. CDR1 is MGHRA, CDR2 YSYEKL, per germline.

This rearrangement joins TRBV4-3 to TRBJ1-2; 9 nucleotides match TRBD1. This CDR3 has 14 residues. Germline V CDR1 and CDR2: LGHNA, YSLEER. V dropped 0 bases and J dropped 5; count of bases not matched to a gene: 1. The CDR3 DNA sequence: TGCGCCAGCAGCCAAGATGGACAGGGGTATGGCTACACCTTC. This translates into CASSQDGQGYGYTF.

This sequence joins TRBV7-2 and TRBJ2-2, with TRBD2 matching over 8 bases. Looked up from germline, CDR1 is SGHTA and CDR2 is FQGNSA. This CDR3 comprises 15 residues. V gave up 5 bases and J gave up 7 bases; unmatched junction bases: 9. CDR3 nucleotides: TGTGCCAGCAGCCCGGGACTAGTAAAGAGCGGGGAGCTGTTTTTT. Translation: CASSPGLVKSGELFF.

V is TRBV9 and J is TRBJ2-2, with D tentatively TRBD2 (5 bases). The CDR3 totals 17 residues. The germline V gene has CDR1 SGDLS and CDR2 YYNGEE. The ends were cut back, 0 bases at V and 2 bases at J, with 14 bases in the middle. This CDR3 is CASSVDSGGLNTGELFF. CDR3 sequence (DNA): TGTGCCAGCAGCGTAGATTCGGGCGGGCTTAACACCGGGGAGCTGTTTTTT. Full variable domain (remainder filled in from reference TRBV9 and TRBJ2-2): DSGVTQTPKHLITATGQRVTLRCSPRSGDLSVYWYQQSLDQGLQFLIQYYNGEERAKGNILERFSAQQFPDLHSELNLSSLELGDSALYFCASSVDSGGLNTGELFFGEGSRLTVL.

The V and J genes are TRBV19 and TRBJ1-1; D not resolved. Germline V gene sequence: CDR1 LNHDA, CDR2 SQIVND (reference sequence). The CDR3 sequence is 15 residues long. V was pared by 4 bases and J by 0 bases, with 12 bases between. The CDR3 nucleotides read TGTGCCAGTAGTAAAAGGCCCGGGGTGAACACTGAAGCTTTCTTT. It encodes CASSKRPGVNTEAFF.

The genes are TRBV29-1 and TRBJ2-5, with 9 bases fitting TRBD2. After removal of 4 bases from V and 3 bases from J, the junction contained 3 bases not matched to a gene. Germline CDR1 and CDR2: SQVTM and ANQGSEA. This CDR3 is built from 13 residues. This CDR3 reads CSVVKREEETQYF. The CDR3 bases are TGCAGCGTTGTAAAGCGGGAGGAAGAGACCCAGTACTTC.

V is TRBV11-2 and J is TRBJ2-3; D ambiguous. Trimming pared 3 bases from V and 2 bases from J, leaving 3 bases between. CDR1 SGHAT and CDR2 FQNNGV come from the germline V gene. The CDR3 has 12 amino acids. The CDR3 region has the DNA TGTGCCAGCAGCTTCTCCACAGATACGCAGTATTTT. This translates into CASSFSTDTQYF.